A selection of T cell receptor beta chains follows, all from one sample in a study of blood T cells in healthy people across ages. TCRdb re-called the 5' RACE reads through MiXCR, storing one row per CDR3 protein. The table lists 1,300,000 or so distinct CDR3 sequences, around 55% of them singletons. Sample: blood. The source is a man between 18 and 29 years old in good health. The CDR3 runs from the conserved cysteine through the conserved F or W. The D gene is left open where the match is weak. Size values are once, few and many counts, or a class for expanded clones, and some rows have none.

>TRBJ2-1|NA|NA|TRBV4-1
TGCGCCAGCAGCCAAGCCGGACTTTGGAAACAGCTCAATGAGCAGTTCTTC
CASSQAGLWKQLNEQFF
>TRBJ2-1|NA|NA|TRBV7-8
TGTGCCAGCAGCTCCATTCTCGGGGGAGGCAATGAGCAGTTCTTC
CASSSILGGGNEQFF
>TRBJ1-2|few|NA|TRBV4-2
TGTGCCAGCAGCCAAGACCCCGGGGCGGACTATGGCTACACCTTC
CASSQDPGADYGYTF
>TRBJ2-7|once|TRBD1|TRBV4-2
TGTGCCAGCAGCCAAGCTGCGGGACAGGGGGCATACGAGCAGTACTTC
CASSQAAGQGAYEQYF
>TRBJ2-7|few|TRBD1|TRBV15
TGTGCCACCAGCAGAGACCTAGACAGGGCCCAAGAGCAGTACTTC
CATSRDLDRAQEQYF
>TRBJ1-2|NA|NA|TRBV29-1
TGCAGCGTTGAAGGTGGTAGTAGTGGCTACACCTTC
CSVEGGSSGYTF
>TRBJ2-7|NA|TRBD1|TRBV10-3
TGTGCCATCAGTGACCGGACAGGGATGGGGTCCTACGAGCAGTACTTC
CAISDRTGMGSYEQYF
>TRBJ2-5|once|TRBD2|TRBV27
TGTGCCAGCAGTTTATTGGGACTAGCGGGGGCCAACTCGCAAGAGACCCAGTACTTC
CASSLLGLAGANSQETQYF
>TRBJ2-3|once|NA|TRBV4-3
TGCGCCAGCAGCCAGAGGGTATCTACCCCCACAGATACGCAGTATTTT
CASSQRVSTPTDTQYF
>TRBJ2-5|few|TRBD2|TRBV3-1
TGTGCCAGCAGCCAAGCCCGGGGACTAACCCAAGAGACCCAGTACTTC
CASSQARGLTQETQYF
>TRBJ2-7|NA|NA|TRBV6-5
TGTGCCAGCAGTTACCGCCCCGAAGGTATCTACGAGCAGTACTTC
CASSYRPEGIYEQYF
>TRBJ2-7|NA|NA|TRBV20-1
TGCAGTGCTGATAAGCGGGCCTACGAGCAGTACTTC
CSADKRAYEQYF
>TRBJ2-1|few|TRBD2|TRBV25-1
TGTGCCAGCAGTGACCCTAGCGGGAGGTCCTACGACGGCAATGAGCAGTTCTTC
CASSDPSGRSYDGNEQFF